These T cell receptor beta chains were read from a single sample in a study of OX40 agonist ivuxolimab in advanced cancers. Measured with immunoSEQ multiplex PCR; TCRdb has only the in-frame clones, and not every one. The sample lists nearly 85,000 clones, around four fifths occurring once. Sequenced here: CD4+ or CD8+ T cells sorted from blood, sampled in a trial of the OX40 agonist ivuxolimab. These receptors came from an adult with an advanced solid tumor such as melanoma, head and neck, liver or kidney cancer. CDR3s include the opening cysteine and the closing phenylalanine or tryptophan. D genes are given only for firm matches. Size is stated for part of the rows, as once, few or many counts, or as a class when the clone is expanded.

NA	TRBV25-1	TRBJ1-2	NA	TGTGCCAGCAGTGAATACGGAATCGGCTACACCTTC	CASSEYGIGYTF
NA	TRBV7-7	TRBJ2-5	TRBD2	TGTGCTAGCACCCGAGGAGCGGGGGAACAAGAGACCCAGTACTTC	CASTRGAGEQETQYF
NA	TRBV30	TRBJ2-5	NA	TGTGCCTGGAGTGGCAGATTAATCTCGGAAGCCCAGTACTTC	CAWSGRLISEAQYF
NA	TRBV30	TRBJ2-3	NA	TGTGCCTGGAGCCACGGAGGGGATGGCACAGATACGCAGTATTTT	CAWSHGGDGTDTQYF
once	TRBV10-3	TRBJ1-6	NA	TGTGCCATCAGCGAGGACTCCTATAATTCACCCCTCCACTTT	CAISEDSYNSPLHF
NA	TRBV30	TRBJ2-3	NA	TGTGCCGGCCAGGGGTGGGGGGCGGATACGCAGTATTTT	CAGQGWGADTQYF
NA	TRBV7-2	TRBJ1-4	NA	TGTGCCAGCAGCTTCAGAATGGGGAGTGAAAAACTGTTTTTT	CASSFRMGSEKLFF
NA	TRBV7-2	TRBJ2-5	NA	TGTGCCAGCAGCTTAGGGTATGGAGGAGAGACCCAGTACTTC	CASSLGYGGETQYF
NA	TRBV5-5	TRBJ1-3	NA	TGTGCCAGCAGTTCTACCCGAAGCTCTGGAAACACCATATATTTT	CASSSTRSSGNTIYF
once	TRBV7-9	TRBJ1-5	NA	TGTGCCAGCAGCCTTGGTAGGGGGAGGAATCAGCCCCAGCATTTT	CASSLGRGRNQPQHF
NA	TRBV29-1	TRBJ1-1	TRBD1	TGCAACCAGGACAGGGGGTACACTGAAGCTTTCTTT	CNQDRGYTEAFF
NA	TRBV7-3	TRBJ1-4	NA	TGTGCCAGCAGCTTAAAGGCAGAAGTTAATGAAAAACTGTTTTTT	CASSLKAEVNEKLFF
NA	TRBV7-2	TRBJ2-5	NA	TGTGCCAGCAGCTCCAATGGGGGGGGCAGAGAGACCCAGTACTTC	CASSSNGGGRETQYF